The T cell receptor beta chain described here comes from a study of response to subunit inactivated influenza vaccine. On this clonotype: Its antigen remains unidentified.

In germline, CDR1 is LNHNV, CDR2 YYDKDF (reference sequence). Unmatched junction bases numbered 7, after V lost 0 bases and J lost 0 bases. This CDR3 has 19 residues. Study conclusions and caveats: It was the authors' suggestion that each seasonal influenza vaccination recruits few new T cells.

TCRdb reprocessed the RT-PCR reads with MiXCR, giving one entry per CDR3 protein. The sample carries hundreds of thousands of distinct CDR3 sequences, approximately 24% recorded once. The source of this sequence is a man aged 50-60 years who received an inactivated influenza vaccine. The chain is built from TRBV15 and TRBJ2-7; 14 positions agree with TRBD2. The sample in question was CD4+ T cells sorted from PBMCs, obtained about 5 days after vaccination. The CDR3 nucleotides read TGTGCCACCAGCAGAGACTTTTCCGGGACTAGCGGGAGCTCCTACGAGCAGTACTTC. Translation gives CATSRDFSGTSGSSYEQYF.